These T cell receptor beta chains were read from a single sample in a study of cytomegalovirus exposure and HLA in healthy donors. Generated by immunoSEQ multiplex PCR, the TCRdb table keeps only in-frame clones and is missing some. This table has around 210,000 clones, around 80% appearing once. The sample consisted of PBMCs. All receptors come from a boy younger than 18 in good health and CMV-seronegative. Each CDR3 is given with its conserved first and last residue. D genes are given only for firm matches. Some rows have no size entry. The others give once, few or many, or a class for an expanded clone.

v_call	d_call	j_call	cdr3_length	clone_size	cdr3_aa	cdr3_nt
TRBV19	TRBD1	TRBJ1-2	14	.	CASSMWDSSRGYTF	TGTGCCAGTAGTATGTGGGACAGCTCTAGGGGCTACACCTTC
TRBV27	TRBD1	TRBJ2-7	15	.	CASSTTGAIAYEQYF	TGTGCCAGCAGCACGACAGGGGCCATTGCCTACGAGCAGTACTTC
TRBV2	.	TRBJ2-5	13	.	CASSRVPGETQYF	TGTGCCAGCAGTAGAGTGCCCGGAGAGACCCAGTACTTC
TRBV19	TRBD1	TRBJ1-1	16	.	CASSMPQDRVSTEAFF	TGTGCCAGTAGTATGCCTCAGGACAGGGTCAGCACTGAAGCTTTCTTT
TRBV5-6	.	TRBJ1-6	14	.	CASSLDPFNSPLHF	TGTGCCAGCAGCCTGGATCCTTTCAATTCACCCCTCCACTTT
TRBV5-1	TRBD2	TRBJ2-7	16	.	CASSSLAGGAPYEQYF	TGCGCCAGCAGCTCACTAGCGGGAGGAGCCCCCTACGAGCAGTACTTC
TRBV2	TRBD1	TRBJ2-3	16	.	CASSLDPGGGTDTQYF	TGTGCCAGCAGCTTAGACCCAGGGGGTGGGACAGATACGCAGTATTTT
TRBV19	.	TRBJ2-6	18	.	CASSPLTSPSSGANVLTF	TGTGCCAGTAGTCCACTAACTAGCCCGAGCTCTGGGGCCAACGTCCTGACTTTC
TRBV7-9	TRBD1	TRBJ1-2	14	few	CASSPGQGIHGYTF	TGTGCCAGCAGTCCGGGACAGGGTATCCATGGCTACACCTTC
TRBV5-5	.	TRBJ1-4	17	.	CASSLFFARAGNEKLFF	TGTGCCAGCAGCTTATTCTTCGCTCGTGCGGGTAATGAAAAACTGTTTTTT
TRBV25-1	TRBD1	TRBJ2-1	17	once	CASSERPGQGPGNEQFF	TGTGCCAGCAGTGAAAGACCGGGACAGGGTCCGGGCAATGAGCAGTTCTTC
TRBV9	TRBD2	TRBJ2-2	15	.	CASHPTSGDTGELFF	TGTGCCAGCCACCCGACTAGCGGTGACACCGGGGAGCTGTTTTTT
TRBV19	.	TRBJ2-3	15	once	CASSNRARSTDTQYF	TGTGCCAGTAGTAACAGGGCCAGGAGCACAGATACGCAGTATTTT
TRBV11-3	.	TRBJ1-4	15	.	CASSLKSTRSEKLFF	TGTGCCAGCAGCTTAAAAAGTACACGGAGTGAAAAACTGTTTTTT
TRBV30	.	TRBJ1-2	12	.	CAWSTGPGGYTF	TGTGCCTGGAGTACAGGGCCGGGCGGCTACACCTTC
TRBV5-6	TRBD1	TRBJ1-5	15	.	CASSLGQGEGQPQHF	TGTGCCAGCAGCTTGGGACAGGGGGAGGGTCAGCCCCAGCATTTT
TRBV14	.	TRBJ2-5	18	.	CASSQDSGRYAPRETQYF	TGTGCCAGCAGCCAAGATTCGGGAAGATATGCCCCTCGAGAGACCCAGTACTTC
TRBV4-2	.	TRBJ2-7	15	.	CASSQDAGEGNEQYF	TGTGCCAGCAGCCAAGATGCAGGGGAGGGGAACGAGCAGTACTTC
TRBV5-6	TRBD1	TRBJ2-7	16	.	CASSLTGTARYYEQYF	TGTGCCAGCAGTTTGACCGGGACAGCGAGATACTACGAGCAGTACTTC
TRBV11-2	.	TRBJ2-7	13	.	CASSLVRGYEQYF	TGTGCCAGCAGCTTAGTTAGGGGCTACGAGCAGTACTTC
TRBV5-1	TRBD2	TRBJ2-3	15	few	CASSFGVAGAHTQYF	TGCGCCAGCAGTTTCGGGGTAGCGGGAGCACATACGCAGTATTTT
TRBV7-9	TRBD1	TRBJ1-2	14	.	CASSHRTGAKGYTF	TGTGCCAGCAGCCACCGGACAGGGGCGAAAGGCTACACCTTC
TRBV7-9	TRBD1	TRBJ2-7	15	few	CASSHPGQITYEQYF	TGTGCCAGCAGCCACCCGGGACAGATCACCTACGAGCAGTACTTC
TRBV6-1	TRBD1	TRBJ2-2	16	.	CASSATGTGGTGELFF	TGTGCCAGCAGTGCGACCGGGACAGGCGGCACCGGGGAGCTGTTTTTT
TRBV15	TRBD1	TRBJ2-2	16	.	CATSSPTGMYTGELFF	TGTGCCACCAGCAGTCCGACAGGGATGTACACCGGGGAGCTGTTTTTT
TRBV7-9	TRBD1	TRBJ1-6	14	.	CASSPGGWGSPLHF	TGTGCCAGCAGCCCAGGGGGATGGGGTTCACCCCTCCACTTT
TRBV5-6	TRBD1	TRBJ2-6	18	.	CASSWGLTGGSGANVLTF	TGTGCCAGCAGCTGGGGGTTGACAGGGGGCTCTGGGGCCAACGTCCTGACTTTC